This is a list of T cell receptor beta chains from one sample in a study of CD8+ T cells in alopecia areata. The protocol was immunoSEQ multiplex PCR, while the TCRdb copy is restricted to in-frame clones and leaves out a portion. The profile covers 7,500 to 9,000 clones, with about two thirds appearing a single time and roughly 2.8% taken by the ten largest. The sequencing input was CD4+ Tregs sorted from blood. The receptors derive from a human donor with alopecia areata. Each CDR3 is given with its conserved first and last residue. Each record gives: D gene, CDR3 length, V gene, J gene, clone size, CDR3 protein, CDR3 DNA. D genes are given only for firm matches. Where a row states a size, it is once, few, many or the class of an expanded clone; other rows omit it.

>-|14|TRBV7-2|TRBJ2-1|-
CASSLFTEGLEQFF
TGTGCCAGCAGCTTATTTACCGAAGGGCTTGAGCAGTTCTTC
>-|17|TRBV28|TRBJ2-3|-
CASSVAEPRRRADTQYF
TGTGCCAGCAGTGTAGCGGAGCCTCGTCGTCGGGCAGATACGCAGTATTTT
>TRBD1|16|TRBV5-1|TRBJ2-6|-
CASSLGQGAGANVLTF
TGCGCCAGCAGCCTGGGACAGGGGGCTGGGGCCAACGTCCTGACTTTC
>-|12|TRBV7-9|TRBJ1-4|-
CASSPAIGFLFF
TGTGCCAGCAGCCCCGCTATCGGGTTCCTGTTTTTT
>TRBD1|15|TRBV2|TRBJ2-1|-
CASRAGTGPYNEQFF
TGTGCCAGCAGAGCCGGGACAGGGCCCTACAATGAGCAGTTCTTC
>-|14|TRBV5-6|TRBJ1-3|-
CASSLGARTNTIYF
TGTGCCAGCAGCCTCGGGGCCCGGACGAACACCATATATTTT
>TRBD2|19|TRBV7-6|TRBJ2-3|once
CASSLEIGGRAYILETQYF
TGTGCCAGCAGCTTAGAGATCGGCGGGAGGGCCTACATTTTGGAAACGCAGTATTTT
>-|13|TRBV5-7|TRBJ1-1|-
CASSFAGNTEAFF
TGTGCCAGCAGCTTTGCAGGTAACACTGAAGCTTTCTTT
>-|13|TRBV6-1|TRBJ2-7|few
CASRNERRYEQYF
TGTGCCAGCAGGAACGAGCGCCGTTACGAGCAGTACTTC
>TRBD2|16|TRBV5-1|TRBJ2-3|few
CASSPGLAGGGDTQYF
TGCGCCAGCAGCCCGGGACTAGCGGGAGGAGGAGATACGCAGTATTTT
>TRBD1|17|TRBV29-1|TRBJ2-1|-
CSAMPGTGFNLWDEQFF
TGCAGCGCCATGCCGGGGACAGGGTTTAATTTGTGGGATGAGCAGTTCTTC
>TRBD1|17|TRBV28|TRBJ2-7|-
CASSTNFRDRGLGEQYF
TGTGCCAGCAGTACCAACTTCCGGGACAGAGGTCTAGGAGAGCAGTACTTC
>TRBD2|15|TRBV12-5|TRBJ2-3|-
CASGPGLAGHDTQYF
TGTGCTAGTGGGCCGGGACTAGCGGGCCACGATACGCAGTATTTT